The clone carrying this T cell receptor beta chain was observed many times. These data are taken from a study of blood T cell repertoires in COVID-19. This CDR3 spans 13 amino acids. The V gene end was trimmed by 5 bases and the J gene end by 7 bases; junction bases not matched to a gene: 4. Germline V lookup: CDR1 SEHNR, CDR2 FQNEAQ (reference sequence). Only in-frame clones appear in the TCRdb table, and some are missing; sequencing was by immunoSEQ multiplex PCR. The table has over 150,000 clones, 75% to 80% seen once. The V call is TRBV7-9, the J call TRBJ2-2, with 7 bases lining up with TRBD1. The source is an elderly man with acute or convalescent COVID-19. Sequencing input: peripheral blood. CDR3 in DNA: TGTGCCAGCAGCCGACAGGGTGGCGGGGAGCTGTTTTTT. This encodes CASSRQGGGELFF. Supplemented by reference TRBV7-9 and TRBJ2-2, the full variable domain reads DTGVSQNPRHKITKRGQNVTFRCDPISEHNRLYWYRQTLGQGPEFLTYFQNEAQLEKSRLLSDRFSAERPKGSFSTLEIQRTEQGDSAMYLCASSRQGGGELFFGEGSRLTVL.